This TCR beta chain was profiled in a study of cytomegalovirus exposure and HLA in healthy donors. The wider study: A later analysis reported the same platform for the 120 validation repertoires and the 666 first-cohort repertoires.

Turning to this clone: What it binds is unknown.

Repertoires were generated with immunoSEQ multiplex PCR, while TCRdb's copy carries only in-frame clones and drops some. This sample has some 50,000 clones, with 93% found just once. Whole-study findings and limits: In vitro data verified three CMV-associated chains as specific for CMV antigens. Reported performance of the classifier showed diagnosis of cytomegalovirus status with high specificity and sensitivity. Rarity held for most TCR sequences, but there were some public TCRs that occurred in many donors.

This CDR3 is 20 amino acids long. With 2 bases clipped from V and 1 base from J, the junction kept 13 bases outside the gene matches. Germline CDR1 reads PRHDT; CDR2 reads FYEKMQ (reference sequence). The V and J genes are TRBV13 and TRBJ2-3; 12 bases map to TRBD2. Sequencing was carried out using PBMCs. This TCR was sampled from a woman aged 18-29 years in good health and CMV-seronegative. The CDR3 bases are TGTGCCAGCAGCTTACGGACTAGCGGGAATACACCCTACGGCACAGATACGCAGTATTTT. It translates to CASSLRTSGNTPYGTDTQYF. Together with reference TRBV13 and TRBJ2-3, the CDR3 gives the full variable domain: AAGVIQSPRHLIKEKRETATLKCYPIPRHDTVYWYQQGPGQDPQFLISFYEKMQSDKGSIPDRFSAQQFSDYHSELNMSSLELGDSALYFCASSLRTSGNTPYGTDTQYFGPGTRLTVL.